This TCR beta chain was documented in a study of T cell clonotyping in hematopoietic cell transplantation. A remark on this clone: Its antigen is unknown.

Study conclusions and caveats: Graft donor and pretransplant recipient Inverse Simpson Index values predicted broader posttransplant TCR diversity.

TCRdb keeps only in-frame clones here, not all; method: immunoSEQ multiplex PCR. The repertoire holds more than 65,000 clones, over 90% seen once, with around 1.6% in the top ten. The ends lost 0 bases at V and 3 bases at J; junction bases unmatched: 7. CDR3 length equals 17 residues. Germline V CDR1 and CDR2: SGDLS, YYNGEE. Source material: peripheral blood mononuclear cells. The chain joins TRBV9 to TRBJ2-1; 9 nucleotides agree with TRBD1. The source of this sequence is a man in his forties or fifties in good health. Some clones in this sample may be carry-over from other donors' samples. The CDR3 region is CASSVAGTGPHYNEQFF. CDR3 nucleotide sequence: TGTGCCAGCAGCGTAGCCGGGACAGGGCCTCACTACAATGAGCAGTTCTTC.